These 19 T cell receptor beta chains were all obtained from the same sample, sequenced in a study of blood T cell repertoires in COVID-19. Method: immunoSEQ multiplex PCR; TCRdb's copy keeps in-frame clones and lacks some. The sample gives about 130,000 clones, roughly 79% of which show up once; less than 14% is in the top ten. Sequencing used peripheral blood. These receptor sequences come from a human donor in a cohort sampled during active COVID-19.

J is TRBJ2-5 and V is TRBV5-1; a possible D gene is TRBD1 (6 bases). The V end lost 7 bases, the J end lost 1 base, and 11 bases lay between the germline ends. The CDR3 is made up of 13 amino acids. Germline CDR1 is SGHRS and CDR2 is YFSETQ. In DNA, the CDR3 is TGCGCCAGCGGCCCGACAGGCCAAGAGACCCAGTACTTC. Translation gives CASGPTGQETQYF.

This rearrangement joins TRBV27 to TRBJ1-4; D uncertain. Germline values: CDR1 MNHEY, CDR2 SMNVEV (reference sequence). The CDR3 sequence is 12 residues long. V was shortened by 6 bases and J by 3 bases, with 5 bases between the two germline ends. This CDR3 reads CASRRPNEKLFF. CDR3 nucleotide sequence: TGTGCCAGCAGGCGGCCTAATGAAAAACTGTTTTTT. Full variable domain (outside the CDR3, taken from reference TRBV27 and TRBJ1-4): EAQVTQNPRYLITVTGKKLTVTCSQNMNHEYMSWYRQDPGLGLRQIYYSMNVEVTDKGDVPEGYKVSRKEKRNFPLILESPSPNQTSLYFCASRRPNEKLFFGSGTQLSVL.

This chain uses TRBV5-4 with TRBJ1-2, with D unresolved. Looked up from germline, CDR1 is SGHNT and CDR2 is YYREEE (reference sequence). Trimming removed 0 bases from V and 8 bases from J, with 17 bases in between. This CDR3 comprises 15 residues. In DNA, the CDR3 is TGTGCCAGCAGCTTGGGAGAGGCGAGGGCTAGCGGCTACACCTTC. Amino acids: CASSLGEARASGYTF. Using reference TRBV5-4 and TRBJ1-2 for the parts outside the CDR3, the full variable domain is ETGVTQSPTHLIKTRGQQVTLRCSSQSGHNTVSWYQQALGQGPQFIFQYYREEENGRGNFPPRFSGLQFPNYSSELNVNALELDDSALYLCASSLGEARASGYTFGSGTRLTVV.

This clone was seen only a few times. The CDR3 bases are TGTGCCAGTGAAGGGGGTTATGATGAGCAGTTCTTC. It is translated as CASEGGYDEQFF. The chain has TRBV5-6 and TRBJ2-1; TRBD1 might be the D (6 bases). The CDR3 covers 12 residues. The V gene's germline CDR1 is SGHDT and CDR2 YYEEEE. V was trimmed by 8 bases and J by 8 bases, leaving 14 bases between them.

The chain couples TRBV28 to TRBJ2-7; 8 bases line up with TRBD1. The trim removed 5 bases at V and 2 bases at J, leaving 11 bases unmatched. Germline V gene lookup returns CDR1 MDHEN and CDR2 SYDVKM. The CDR3 runs 16 residues. The CDR3 DNA is TGTGCCAGCAGTAACCCCCGGGACAGGCCTACCTACGAGCAGTACTTC. Translation gives CASSNPRDRPTYEQYF.

The chain uses TRBV30 and TRBJ2-3; 9 bases are a match to TRBD1. The CDR3 has 14 amino acids. J lost 1 base, V lost 5 bases, and 4 bases had no gene match. Germline CDR1 reads GTSNPN; CDR2 reads SVGIG (reference sequence). The CDR3 reads CAWSRTGGTDTQYF. Here the CDR3 DNA reads TGTGCCTGGTCGCGGACAGGGGGCACAGATACGCAGTATTTT.

A single count supports this clone. The V and J genes are TRBV5-1 and TRBJ2-2, with 7 bases fitting TRBD2. J gave up 0 bases and V 4 bases, and 6 bases lay outside the gene matches. The germline V gene encodes CDR1 SGHRS and CDR2 YFSETQ. The CDR3 consists of 16 residues. Written as DNA, the CDR3 is TGCGCCAGCAGCCCGGACGGGGGGACGAACACCGGGGAGCTGTTTTTT. Its translation is CASSPDGGTNTGELFF.

The chain recombines TRBV27 with TRBJ2-4, with D unclear. Germline CDR1 and CDR2: MNHEY and SMNVEV (reference sequence). Trimming pared 10 bases from V and 6 bases from J, leaving 10 bases between. This CDR3 contains 11 residues. As DNA, the CDR3 is TGTGCCACGTTTAAGAGAAACATTCAGTACTTC. This sequence encodes CATFKRNIQYF.

This clone was found once. V is TRBV6-1 and J is TRBJ1-5; no clear D gene. CDR3 length equals 16 residues. V lost 2 bases and J 0 bases, leaving 11 bases between the germline ends. Germline V lookup: CDR1 MNHNS, CDR2 SASEGT. The CDR3 DNA is TGTGCCAGCAGTGAAAGCGCCAGTTATAGCAATCAGCCCCAGCATTTT. Translated: CASSESASYSNQPQHF.

The rearrangement joins TRBV2 to TRBJ2-3; 10 nucleotides match TRBD2. The CDR3 length is 16 residues. Germline V CDR1 and CDR2: SNHLY, FYNNEI. J lost 3 bases, V lost 6 bases, and 9 bases had no gene match. CDR3 in amino acids: CASSPTSGAGTDTQYF. Written as DNA, the CDR3 is TGTGCCAGCAGCCCCACTAGCGGGGCGGGGACAGATACGCAGTATTTT.

This clone was seen more than once but under ten times. The chain links TRBV7-9 to TRBJ1-3; 7 nucleotides agree with TRBD1. The CDR3 runs 14 residues. CDR1 and CDR2 (germline): SEHNR, FQNEAQ (reference sequence). Losses at the gene ends were 2 bases for V and 2 bases for J; bases not matched to a gene: 0. The CDR3 sequence is CASSLQGAGNTIYF. The DNA for the CDR3 is TGTGCCAGCAGCTTACAGGGGGCTGGAAACACCATATATTTT.

This clone was found a few times. V is TRBV7-9 and J is TRBJ1-1, with 7 bases matching TRBD1. V dropped 5 bases and J dropped 5; count of bases not matched to a gene: 8. Germline lookup yields CDR1 SEHNR and CDR2 FQNEAQ (reference sequence). The CDR3 consists of 14 residues. CDR3 loop: CASSNDREMTEAFF. In nucleotides, the CDR3 is TGTGCCAGCAGCAACGACAGGGAGATGACTGAAGCTTTCTTT.

This clone came up a few times. This chain joins TRBV6-8 and TRBJ1-5; D unclear. Germline assignment: CDR1 MNHGY and CDR2 SAAAGT. The length of the CDR3 is 11 residues. V shed 8 bases and J shed 5 bases, with 7 bases lying between them. The CDR3 region is CASDRDQPQHF. As DNA, the CDR3 is TGTGCCAGCGATCGCGATCAGCCCCAGCATTTT.

The chain carries TRBV19 and TRBJ2-7, with TRBD2 matching 7 bases. The CDR3 runs to 15 residues. Germline assignment: CDR1 LNHDA and CDR2 SQIVND (reference sequence). V lost 4 bases to trimming and J lost 6 bases; unmatched junction nucleotides: 12. CDR3 in amino acids: CASSTSPAGSSEQYF. CDR3 DNA sequence: TGTGCCAGTAGTACCAGCCCAGCGGGGTCATCCGAGCAGTACTTC.

The chain employs TRBV6-5 and TRBJ1-3; D is uncertain. Germline CDR1 is MNHEY and CDR2 is SVGAGI. The V end lost 6 bases, the J end lost 4 bases, and 16 bases lay between the germline ends. The CDR3 has 15 residues. In nucleotides, the CDR3 is TGTGCCAGCAGATCCTCCTCGGCGGGAGGAAACACCATATATTTT. Translated, it gives CASRSSSAGGNTIYF.

A few counts support this clone. V and J are TRBV19 and TRBJ2-2; 7 bases align to TRBD1. Trimming removed 8 bases from V and 4 bases from J; junction bases left unmatched: 10. This CDR3 has 15 amino acids. CDR1 LNHDA and CDR2 SQIVND come from the germline V gene (reference sequence). CDR3 in DNA: TGTGCCAGTCACGCCGGGACAGCCCCCACCGGGGAGCTGTTTTTT. This codes for CASHAGTAPTGELFF.

The V call is TRBV27, the J call TRBJ2-7; TRBD2 matches 7 bases. The CDR3 covers 16 residues. With V trimmed by 2 bases and J by 2 bases, 9 bases remained unmatched. Germline lookup yields CDR1 MNHEY and CDR2 SMNVEV (reference sequence). The CDR3 DNA is TGTGCCAGCAGTTTAAGGCGGGACTACTTAACCTACGAGCAGTACTTC. This translates into CASSLRRDYLTYEQYF.

The chain combines TRBV7-9 with TRBJ2-7; 13 bases fit TRBD2. Trimming cost V 5 bases and J 7 bases; bases outside gene matches: 11. Germline V gene sequence: CDR1 SEHNR, CDR2 FQNEAQ (reference sequence). The CDR3 loop spans 16 amino acids. DNA of the CDR3: TGTGCCAGCAGCCCATCAGCGGGACTAGCGGGGTATGAGCAGTACTTC. It yields the protein CASSPSAGLAGYEQYF.

This rearrangement joins TRBV5-1 to TRBJ2-5; the D gene is possibly TRBD1 (6 bases). The CDR3 sequence is 16 residues long. Deletions cut 1 base from V and 0 bases from J, with 13 bases between. CDR1 and CDR2 from the germline V gene are SGHRS and YFSETQ. The CDR3 loop is CASSLSVGANQETQYF. In DNA, the CDR3 is TGCGCCAGCAGCTTGTCAGTGGGGGCGAACCAAGAGACCCAGTACTTC.